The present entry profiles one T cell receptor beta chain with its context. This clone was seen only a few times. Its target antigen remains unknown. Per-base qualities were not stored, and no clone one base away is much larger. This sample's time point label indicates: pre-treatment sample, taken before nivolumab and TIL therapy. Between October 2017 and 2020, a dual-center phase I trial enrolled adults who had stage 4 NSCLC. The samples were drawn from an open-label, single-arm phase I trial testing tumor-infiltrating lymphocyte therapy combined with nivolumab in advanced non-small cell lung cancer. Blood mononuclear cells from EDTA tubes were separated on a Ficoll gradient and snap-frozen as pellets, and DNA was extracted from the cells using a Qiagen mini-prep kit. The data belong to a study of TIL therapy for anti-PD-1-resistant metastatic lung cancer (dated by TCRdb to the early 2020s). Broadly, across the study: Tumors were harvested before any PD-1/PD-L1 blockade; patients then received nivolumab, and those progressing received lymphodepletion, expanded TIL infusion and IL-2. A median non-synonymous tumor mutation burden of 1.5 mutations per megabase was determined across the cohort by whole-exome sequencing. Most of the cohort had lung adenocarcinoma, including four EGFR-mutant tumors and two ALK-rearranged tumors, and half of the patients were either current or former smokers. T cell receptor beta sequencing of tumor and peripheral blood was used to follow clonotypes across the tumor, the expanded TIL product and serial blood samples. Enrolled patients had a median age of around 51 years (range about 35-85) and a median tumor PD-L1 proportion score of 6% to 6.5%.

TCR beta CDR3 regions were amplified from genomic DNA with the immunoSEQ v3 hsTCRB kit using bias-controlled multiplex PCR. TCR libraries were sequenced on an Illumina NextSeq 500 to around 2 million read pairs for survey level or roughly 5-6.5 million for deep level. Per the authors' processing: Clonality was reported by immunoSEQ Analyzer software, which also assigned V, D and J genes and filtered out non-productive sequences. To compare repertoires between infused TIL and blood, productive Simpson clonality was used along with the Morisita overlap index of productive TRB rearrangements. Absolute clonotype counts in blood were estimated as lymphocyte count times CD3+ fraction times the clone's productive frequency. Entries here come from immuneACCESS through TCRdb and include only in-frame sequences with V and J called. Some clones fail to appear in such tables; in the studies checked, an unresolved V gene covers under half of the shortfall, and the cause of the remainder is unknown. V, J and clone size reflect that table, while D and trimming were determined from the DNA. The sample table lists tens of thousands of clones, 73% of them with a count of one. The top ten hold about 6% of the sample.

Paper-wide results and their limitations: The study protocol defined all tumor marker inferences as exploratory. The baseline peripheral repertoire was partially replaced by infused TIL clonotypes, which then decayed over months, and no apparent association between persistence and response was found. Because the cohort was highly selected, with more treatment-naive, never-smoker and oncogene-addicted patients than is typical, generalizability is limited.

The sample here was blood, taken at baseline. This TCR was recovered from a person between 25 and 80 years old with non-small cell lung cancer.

The CDR3 protein sequence reads: CASSLSGGGSDTQYF. The sequenced DNA is TGTGCCAGCAGCCTTAGCGGGGGAGGATCAGATACGCAGTATTTT. The receptor chain draws on TRBV28 and TRBJ2-3; the junction holds 9 bases that match TRBD2. The germline V gene sets CDR1 to MDHEN and CDR2 to SYDVKM. Reading from cysteine to phenylalanine, the CDR3 counts 15 amino acids. Just the 45-base CDR3 DNA is kept, in frame starting at base 1. The junction shows trimming of 6 bases on V and 4 bases on J, and the gene matches do not reach 8 bases of it.